The 20 T cell receptor beta chains listed next were all sequenced from one sample in a study of regulatory dendritic cells for organ transplantation. The data were produced by immunoSEQ multiplex PCR, yet TCRdb's version contains in-frame clones alone and is incomplete. This repertoire shows 20,000 to 25,000 clones, about 80% found once; its top ten account for roughly 0.96%. Sequencing was performed on memory CD4+ T cells from blood. Subset: CD45RO+ memory T cells. These receptors were taken from a human donor in good health.

This chain links TRBV7-9 with TRBJ2-7; a possible D gene is TRBD2 (6 bases). The germline V gene has CDR1 SEHNR and CDR2 FQNEAQ (reference sequence). V was shortened by 0 bases and J by 0 bases, with 12 bases between the two germline ends. The CDR3 extends over 16 amino acids. The CDR3 DNA reads TGTGCCAGCAGCTTAGCGCTGGGGGGACTCTCCTACGAGCAGTACTTC. Translated: CASSLALGGLSYEQYF.

The rearrangement links TRBV4-1 to TRBJ1-2; 10 bases align to TRBD1. Germline V gene lookup returns CDR1 MGHRA and CDR2 YSYEKL. V shed 3 bases and J 8 bases; nucleotides not matched to a gene: 12. The CDR3 is 16 amino acids. CDR3: CASSQSQDRGSRGYTF. Written as DNA, the CDR3 is TGCGCCAGCAGCCAGTCCCAGGACAGGGGGTCGCGGGGCTACACCTTC.

The chain joins TRBV9 to TRBJ2-3; possible D gene TRBD2, 5 bases. Trimming removed 0 bases from V and 7 bases from J, with 21 bases in between. Per the germline V gene, CDR1 is SGDLS and CDR2 is YYNGEE. The CDR3 loop spans 17 amino acids. CDR3 amino acids: CASSVGSRTPWVNTQYF. The CDR3 region has the DNA TGTGCCAGCAGCGTAGGGTCACGGACTCCCTGGGTAAATACGCAGTATTTT.

The chain recombines TRBV29-1 with TRBJ1-2, with D uncertain. The CDR3 contains 13 residues. Germline V gene lookup returns CDR1 SQVTM and CDR2 ANQGSEA. V was pared by 0 bases and J by 8 bases, with 13 bases between. The CDR3: CSVEDDRVGGYTF. CDR3 DNA: TGCAGCGTTGAAGATGATCGGGTCGGGGGCTACACCTTC.

The chain couples TRBV19 to TRBJ1-5; tentative D call: TRBD1 (5 bases). The CDR3 runs to 15 residues. The germline V gene has CDR1 LNHDA and CDR2 SQIVND (reference sequence). Trimming removed 8 bases at V and 7 bases at J, with 21 bases between. CDR3 amino acids: CASSEGRRQGQPQHF. The CDR3 region has the DNA TGTGCCAGTTCGGAGGGGAGGAGGCAAGGACAGCCCCAGCATTTT.

This clone was counted only a few times. The chain has TRBV7-9 and TRBJ2-7; 12 bases agree with TRBD1. Germline lookup yields CDR1 SEHNR and CDR2 FQNEAQ (reference sequence). The CDR3 covers 14 residues. With V trimmed by 7 bases and J by 6 bases, 7 bases remained unmatched. CDR3 residues: CASTSGTGGIEQYF. The CDR3 DNA reads as TGTGCCAGCACCTCCGGGACAGGGGGCATCGAGCAGTACTTC.

The chain couples TRBV9 to TRBJ1-4; weak D call: TRBD1 (5 bases). In germline, CDR1 is SGDLS, CDR2 YYNGEE. The CDR3 contains 13 residues. V shed 4 bases and J shed 5 bases, with 9 bases lying between them. As DNA, the CDR3 is TGTGCCAGCAGCCCGCAGGGAAATGAAAAACTGTTTTTT. Protein product: CASSPQGNEKLFF.

Concerning this clone itself: The sample has other DNA sequences that encode this CDR3 too. V gene TRBV7-2 combines with J gene TRBJ2-7, with 15 bases matching TRBD2. Germline CDR1 is SGHTA and CDR2 is FQGNSA. Germline trimming cut 5 bases from V and 2 bases from J; bases unmatched to any gene: 4. The CDR3 loop spans 16 amino acids. CDR3 nucleotides: TGTGCCAGCAGCCCTCGGACTAGCGGGGGGGCCTACGAGCAGTACTTC. Translation: CASSPRTSGGAYEQYF.

This sequence joins TRBV11-3 and TRBJ2-2, with 7 bases fitting TRBD1. The junction had 7 bases not matched to a gene; V was cut back by 1 base and J by 2 bases. The CDR3 loop spans 17 amino acids. Germline assignment: CDR1 SGHNT and CDR2 YENEEA. CDR3 loop: CASSLGLQGSNTGELFF. The CDR3 nucleotides are TGTGCCAGCAGCTTAGGCCTACAGGGGTCCAACACCGGGGAGCTGTTTTTT.

The chain combines TRBV11-3 with TRBJ2-3; D is possibly TRBD2 (6 bases). Trimming pared 5 bases from V and 2 bases from J, leaving 14 bases between. Germline CDR1 and CDR2: SGHNT and YENEEA. The CDR3 contains 15 residues. In DNA form, the CDR3 reads TGTGCCAGCAGCCTGGGACGGGGGAACACAGATACGCAGTATTTT. Its translation is CASSLGRGNTDTQYF.

Here the CDR3 reads CASSLAIAGRSPLHF. CDR3 DNA sequence: TGTGCCAGCAGCTTGGCCATCGCAGGGAGGTCACCCCTCCACTTT. This rearrangement joins TRBV5-5 to TRBJ1-6; D perhaps matches TRBD1 (5 bases). Germline V gene sequence: CDR1 SGHKS, CDR2 YYEKEE (reference sequence). This CDR3 region has 15 residues. Between the trimmed V and J ends, which lost 0 bases and 10 bases, there was a span of 14 bases. Full variable domain (missing parts from reference TRBV5-5 and TRBJ1-6): DAGVTQSPTHLIKTRGQQVTLRCSPISGHKSVSWYQQVLGQGPQFIFQYYEKEERGRGNFPDRFSARQFPNYSSELNVNALLLGDSALYLCASSLAIAGRSPLHFGNGTRLTVT.

This clone was counted between two and nine times. This chain uses TRBV11-1 with TRBJ2-7; perhaps TRBD1 as D (5 bases). V lost 6 bases and J lost 6, with 12 bases in between. This CDR3 comprises 12 residues. Germline assignment: CDR1 SGHAT and CDR2 FQDESV (reference sequence). The CDR3 loop reads CASSSSGFEQYF. CDR3 DNA sequence: TGTGCCAGCAGTTCTTCAGGGTTCGAGCAGTACTTC.

The chain employs TRBV9 and TRBJ2-3, with a possible D match to TRBD2 (6 bases). The V gene's germline CDR1 is SGDLS and CDR2 YYNGEE. The V and J ends lost 0 bases and 4 bases respectively, with 9 bases between them. CDR3 length: 14 residues. CDR3 residues: CASSVAGVADTQYF. CDR3 DNA sequence: TGTGCCAGCAGCGTAGCGGGGGTTGCAGATACGCAGTATTTT.

The table lists this clone with a few counts. V and J are TRBV4-3 and TRBJ2-1, with D possibly matching TRBD2 (5 bases). CDR3 length equals 15 residues. V shed 0 bases and J shed 3 bases, with 9 bases lying between them. Per the germline V gene, CDR1 is LGHNA and CDR2 is YSLEER. CDR3 nucleotides: TGCGCCAGCAGCCAAGACCGGACTTACTACAATGAGCAGTTCTTC. Translation: CASSQDRTYYNEQFF.

The chain uses TRBV6-6 and TRBJ2-6; D might be TRBD1 (5 bases). CDR1 is MNHNY and CDR2 is SVGAGI in the germline V gene (reference sequence). CDR3 length equals 16 residues. Trimming left V 2 bases short and J 0 bases short, with 8 bases between. The CDR3 loop is CASSYAGLSGANVLTF. In DNA form, the CDR3 reads TGTGCCAGCAGTTACGCAGGGCTCTCTGGGGCCAACGTCCTGACTTTC.

The chain combines TRBV2 with TRBJ2-3, with D maybe TRBD2 (6 bases). The CDR3 has 16 amino acids. Germline values: CDR1 SNHLY, CDR2 FYNNEI. V lost 6 bases to trimming and J lost 1 base, with 17 bases between them. Here the CDR3 reads CASSLGLALGTDTQYF. CDR3 in DNA: TGTGCCAGCAGCTTAGGGCTAGCGCTTGGCACAGATACGCAGTATTTT.

The chain has TRBV4-1 and TRBJ2-3; TRBD2 matches 8 bases. This CDR3 spans 19 amino acids. Germline-derived CDR1 and CDR2 are MGHRA and YSYEKL. V was pared by 0 bases and J by 0 bases, with 11 bases of the junction left unmatched. CDR3 residues: CASSQDRGTSRLSTDTQYF. For the CDR3, the DNA is TGCGCCAGCAGCCAAGATCGAGGGACTAGTCGTCTCAGCACAGATACGCAGTATTTT.

The chain has TRBV11-3 and TRBJ2-2; TRBD2 is a possible D gene (6 bases). The CDR3 sequence is 16 residues long. The germline V and J ends were trimmed by 5 bases and 5 bases, with 18 bases remaining between them. The germline gives CDR1 SGHNT, CDR2 YENEEA. The DNA of the CDR3 is TGTGCCAGCAGCCCCGGGACGATGGGGGGTACCGGGGAGCTGTTTTTT. Its protein is CASSPGTMGGTGELFF.

A few counts support this clone. This chain connects TRBV9 to TRBJ2-2, with 15 bases identical to TRBD2. The trim removed 3 bases at V and 7 bases at J, leaving 10 bases unmatched. The CDR3 totals 18 residues. Per the germline V gene, CDR1 is SGDLS and CDR2 is YYNGEE. In DNA, the CDR3 is TGTGCCAGCAGCGCCTCCGCCGGGACTAGCGGGGGGCTCGGGGAGCTGTTTTTT. Its translation: CASSASAGTSGGLGELFF.

V is TRBV15 and J is TRBJ1-1; the D is unclear. Germline V lookup: CDR1 LNHNV, CDR2 YYDKDF (reference sequence). With 4 bases removed from V and 3 bases from J, the gap between germline ends came to 9 bases. The CDR3 totals 13 residues. CDR3 DNA sequence: TGTGCCACCAGCAAACAGAGGGACACTGAAGCTTTCTTT. Its protein is CATSKQRDTEAFF.